Sequencing of this T cell receptor beta chain was carried out in a study of blood T cell repertoires in COVID-19. The CDR3 extends over 15 amino acids. Between the trimmed V and J ends, which lost 0 bases and 7 bases, there was a span of 15 bases. The V gene's germline CDR1 is LGHNA and CDR2 YSLEER. Assay used: immunoSEQ multiplex PCR; TCRdb lists only in-frame clones, some missing. This repertoire shows hundreds of thousands of clones, 80% to 90% found once; its top ten account for approximately 7.5%. The V call is TRBV4-3, the J call TRBJ1-1; D gene unclear. The sequence came from an elderly woman with COVID-19, enrolled during active disease. The sequencing sample was made of peripheral blood. CDR3 bases: TGCGCCAGCAGCCAAGACAGGTTTGGAGGCCTTGAAGCTTTCTTT. This encodes CASSQDRFGGLEAFF.